These T cell receptor beta chains were read from a single sample in a study of cytomegalovirus exposure and HLA in healthy donors. The assay was immunoSEQ multiplex PCR, and TCRdb's table has in-frame clones only and misses some. This sample has more than 150,000 clones, with about four fifths found just once. Input material: PBMCs. These receptor sequences come from a boy between 2 and 10 years old in good health and CMV-seronegative. CDR3s include the opening cysteine and the closing phenylalanine or tryptophan. A D gene is named only where the DNA matches it firmly. Rows may omit the clone size; those that give it use once, few, many or a size class.

15	.	few	TRBV5-5	TRBJ1-1	CASSLTGSTNTEAFF	TGTGCCAGCAGCTTGACAGGGTCGACGAACACTGAAGCTTTCTTT
11	.	.	TRBV5-1	TRBJ2-5	CASSLRETQYF	TGCGCCAGCAGCTTGCGAGAGACCCAGTACTTC
11	.	.	TRBV5-4	TRBJ1-1	CASSQNTEAFF	TGTGCCAGCAGCCAGAACACTGAAGCTTTCTTT
13	.	.	TRBV18	TRBJ1-1	CASSLAGDTEAFF	TGTGCCAGCTCACTGGCAGGGGACACTGAAGCTTTCTTT
15	TRBD1	.	TRBV5-6	TRBJ2-5	CASSIGQGVLETQYF	TGTGCCAGCAGCATCGGACAGGGGGTATTGGAGACCCAGTACTTC
14	.	.	TRBV2	TRBJ2-3	CASSVGSRSDTQYF	TGTGCCAGCAGTGTAGGTAGCCGCTCAGATACGCAGTATTTT
15	TRBD1	.	TRBV14	TRBJ1-2	CASRCAGTGCRGYTF	TGTGCCAGCCGCTGTGCGGGGACAGGGTGTAGAGGCTACACCTTC
15	.	.	TRBV23-1	TRBJ1-1	CASSHFNRVNTEAFF	TGCGCCAGCAGTCATTTTAACAGAGTGAACACTGAAGCTTTCTTT
14	.	.	TRBV5-1	TRBJ1-1	CASSLEKIVTEAFF	TGCGCCAGCAGCTTAGAGAAAATAGTAACTGAAGCTTTCTTT
13	.	.	TRBV7-9	TRBJ2-3	CASSKAGADTQYF	TGTGCCAGCAGCAAAGCCGGAGCAGATACGCAGTATTTT
14	TRBD1	.	TRBV13	TRBJ2-7	CASSLGRRQGEQYF	TGTGCCAGCAGCTTAGGCCGGAGACAGGGGGAGCAGTACTTC
15	TRBD1	.	TRBV29-1	TRBJ1-2	CSVEDLQGDNYGYSF	TGCAGCGTTGAAGATCTTCAGGGGGACAACTATGGCTACTCCTTC
13	TRBD2	.	TRBV18	TRBJ2-5	CASSPGGEETQYF	TGTGCCAGCTCACCGGGGGGGGAAGAGACCCAGTACTTC
14	.	.	TRBV7-9	TRBJ1-1	CASSLAEGAIEAFF	TGTGCCAGCAGCTTAGCGGAAGGAGCCATTGAAGCTTTCTTT
15	.	.	TRBV5-1	TRBJ1-2	CASSPDDLTTNGYTF	TGCGCCAGCAGCCCGGATGACCTTACTACAAATGGCTACACCTTC
14	TRBD1	.	TRBV19	TRBJ1-2	CASSIDRGNYGYTF	TGTGCCAGTAGTATAGACAGGGGGAACTATGGCTACACCTTC
17	TRBD2	.	TRBV5-1	TRBJ2-1	CASSLRTSGSGYNEQFF	TGCGCCAGCAGCTTACGGACTAGCGGGAGTGGGTACAATGAGCAGTTCTTC
17	.	.	TRBV12-2	TRBJ1-1	CASRHLHTQGIGAEAFF	TGTGCAAGTCGCCACCTCCACACCCAGGGGATCGGAGCTGAAGCTTTCTTT
18	TRBD1	many	TRBV10-1	TRBJ2-1	CASSAGTGGRIADNEQFF	TGCGCCAGCAGTGCCGGAACAGGGGGTAGGATAGCGGACAATGAGCAGTTCTTC
15	.	.	TRBV27	TRBJ1-1	CASSLQTPRDTEAFF	TGTGCCAGCAGTTTACAGACCCCCCGGGACACTGAAGCTTTCTTT
16	TRBD1	once	TRBV12-5	TRBJ1-5	CASGPRTGQSNQPQHF	TGTGCTAGTGGTCCCAGGACAGGGCAAAGCAATCAGCCCCAGCATTTT
13	.	.	TRBV18	TRBJ2-5	CASSPSNQETQYF	TGTGCCAGCTCACCAAGTAATCAGGAGACCCAGTACTTC
11	.	.	TRBV20-1	TRBJ1-1	CSAPWNTEAFF	TGCAGTGCTCCGTGGAACACTGAAGCTTTCTTT
14	.	.	TRBV5-4	TRBJ2-7	CASSFAGRQDEQYF	TGTGCCAGCAGCTTCGCAGGGAGGCAGGACGAGCAGTACTTC
14	.	.	TRBV15	TRBJ1-3	CATRERGSGNTIYF	TGTGCCACCAGGGAACGGGGGTCTGGAAACACCATATATTTT